The rows below give T cell receptor beta chains drawn from one sample of a study of blood T cell repertoires in COVID-19. Some clones are missing from TCRdb's copy, which holds only in-frame ones; the method was immunoSEQ multiplex PCR. Here the sample spans around 230,000 clones, 85% being singletons. Sequenced input: peripheral blood. The receptor set was obtained from a man aged 50 to 59 with COVID-19, enrolled during active disease. Each CDR3 is given with its conserved first and last residue. A D gene is named only where the DNA matches it firmly. Expanded clones are given a class, and other clones once, few, many or no size at all.

>TRBV3-1/TRBV3-2|TRBJ2-5|NA|NA
TGTGCCAGCAGCTTCAGTAGCTTGGCTCGGGAGACCCAGTACTTC
CASSFSSLARETQYF
>TRBV18|TRBJ1-5|NA|TRBD1
TGTGCCAGCTCAGAGACAGGGAATAGCAATCAGCCCCAGCATTTT
CASSETGNSNQPQHF
>TRBV14|TRBJ1-6|few|TRBD1
TGTGCCAGCGGAGGACAGGGTGATTCACCCCTCCACTTT
CASGGQGDSPLHF
>TRBV30|TRBJ1-5|NA|TRBD1
TGTGCCTGGAGTGTACGGACAGGGGGTCAGCCCCAGCATTTT
CAWSVRTGGQPQHF
>TRBV2|TRBJ2-4|NA|TRBD1
TGTGCCAGCAGCTTGGGACAGAAAAACATTCAGTACTTC
CASSLGQKNIQYF
>TRBV7-9|TRBJ2-3|NA|TRBD1
TGTGCCAGCAGCTTAGGATGGGACAGTTTCACAGATACGCAGTATTTT
CASSLGWDSFTDTQYF
>TRBV5-4|TRBJ2-3|NA|NA
TGTGCCAGCAGCTCCGCTCAGGGCACAGATACGCAGTATTTT
CASSSAQGTDTQYF
>TRBV5-4|TRBJ2-3|once|TRBD2
TGTGCCAGCAGGGGAGGGGCGGGGGTGGCGCAGTATTTT
CASRGGAGVAQYF
>TRBV18|TRBJ1-2|few|NA
TGTGCCAGCTCACCTACGGCGGGTGGGTATGGCTACACCTTC
CASSPTAGGYGYTF
>TRBV5-4|TRBJ1-1|once|TRBD1
TGTGCCAGCAGCTTGGGACAGGGGCGCGGGGCTGAAGCTTTCTTT
CASSLGQGRGAEAFF
>TRBV4-2|TRBJ1-1|NA|NA
TGTGCCAGCAGCCAAGATTTGAGTCTTAGCACTGAAGCTTTCTTT
CASSQDLSLSTEAFF
>TRBV9|TRBJ2-7|once|TRBD1
TGTGCCAGCAGCGTAGGTTCATCGGGACAGGCCCCTTACGAGCAGTACTTC
CASSVGSSGQAPYEQYF
>TRBV19|TRBJ1-1|NA|NA
TGTGCCAGTAGTATTACATTTGGGCTACCTTCCTTT
CASSITFGLPSF
>TRBV7-9|TRBJ1-5|NA|TRBD1
TGTGCCAGCAGCTTAGGAGTTCAGGGGGGCCAGCCCCAGCATTTT
CASSLGVQGGQPQHF
>TRBV6-5|TRBJ1-5|NA|NA
TGTGCCAGCAGAAGGACATCCAATCAGCCCCAGCATTTT
CASRRTSNQPQHF
>TRBV2|TRBJ2-1|NA|TRBD2
TGTGCCAGCAGACTAGCGGGGTCTGTCTCCTACAATGAGCAGTTCTTC
CASRLAGSVSYNEQFF
>TRBV10-3|TRBJ2-1|once|NA
TGTGCCATCAGTGCCGGGGAAGAGCAGTTCTTC
CAISAGEEQFF
>TRBV18|TRBJ1-3|NA|NA
TGTGCCAGCTCACCATCTAATGAGGGAAACACCATATATTTT
CASSPSNEGNTIYF
>TRBV19|TRBJ1-1|NA|TRBD1
TGTGCCAGTACCTTCGGGGACAGGGGGATGAACACTGAAGCTTTCTTT
CASTFGDRGMNTEAFF
>TRBV6-1|TRBJ2-5|once|TRBD1
TGTGCCAGCAGTGAAACGGACAGGGGGCGTGGGACCCAGTACTTC
CASSETDRGRGTQYF
>TRBV10-3|TRBJ1-2|NA|TRBD1
TGTGCCATTGCCCGGGACAGGGGGAACTATGGCTACACCTTC
CAIARDRGNYGYTF
>TRBV9|TRBJ1-6|NA|NA
TGTGCCAGCAGCGTAGAGGCAGAGAGGCAACCCCTCCACTTT
CASSVEAERQPLHF
>TRBV30|TRBJ1-2|NA|TRBD1
TGTGCCTGGAGTGTACCGGGGACCAGGGGGAACTATGGCTACACCTTC
CAWSVPGTRGNYGYTF
>TRBV5-6|TRBJ1-1|NA|TRBD1
TGTGCCAGCAGCTTGAGGGACAGGGGTACGACTGAAGCTTTCTTT
CASSLRDRGTTEAFF
>TRBV21-1|TRBJ2-5|NA|NA
TGTGCCAGCAGCGACTGTTCGAGAGGGCCGGGAGAGACCCAGTACTTC
CASSDCSRGPGETQYF
>TRBV12-3/TRBV12-4|TRBJ1-6|NA|NA
TGTGCCAGCAGGGGCGTCCATAATTCACCCCTCCACTTT
CASRGVHNSPLHF
>TRBV18|TRBJ1-5|NA|TRBD1
TGTGCCAGCTCACCCCAACAGGGGCCGGGTCAGCCCCAGCATTTT
CASSPQQGPGQPQHF
>TRBV4-1|TRBJ2-7|NA|TRBD2
TGCGCCAGCAGCCTCGACGAAGCGGGGGGGCAAATTGGCGAGCAGTACTTC
CASSLDEAGGQIGEQYF
>TRBV5-5|TRBJ1-4|NA|TRBD1
TGTGCCAGCAGCCCGGGGACAGTTCCGAATGAAAAACTGTTTTTT
CASSPGTVPNEKLFF
>TRBV7-9|TRBJ1-2|NA|TRBD1
TGTGCCAGCAGCACACAGGGGGGAACTAACTATGGCTACACCTTC
CASSTQGGTNYGYTF
>TRBV10-3|TRBJ1-1|NA|TRBD1
TGTGCCATCAGTCCAACAGGGGGGAAGAACACTGAAGCTTTCTTT
CAISPTGGKNTEAFF
>TRBV9|TRBJ2-5|NA|NA
TGTGCCAGCAGCGGAAGAAGCGGCCATTGGCAAGAGACCCAGTACTTC
CASSGRSGHWQETQYF
>TRBV28|TRBJ1-3|NA|TRBD1
TGTGCCAGCAGTTCACTCGACGGACAGGGACTCGGAAACACCATATATTTT
CASSSLDGQGLGNTIYF
>TRBV4-1|TRBJ2-7|NA|TRBD2
TGCGCCAGCAGCCTAATAGCGGGGTTTTCCTACGAGCAGTACTTC
CASSLIAGFSYEQYF
>TRBV19|TRBJ2-5|once|TRBD1
TGTGCCAGTAGTATAAGTGCCCGACAGGGTCGAGAGACCCAGTACTTC
CASSISARQGRETQYF
>TRBV28|TRBJ1-2|NA|NA
TGTGCCAGCAGTTTATTTGCGTTTCATGTCCACACCTTC
CASSLFAFHVHTF
>TRBV24-1|TRBJ1-2|NA|NA
TGTGCCACCAGTGATGAGGTCGAGGGCTACACCTTC
CATSDEVEGYTF
>TRBV4-2|TRBJ2-7|NA|TRBD1
TGTGCCAGCAGCCAAGTCTACCAGGGGGCGAGGGAGCAGTACTTC
CASSQVYQGAREQYF
>TRBV10-3|TRBJ2-3|NA|TRBD2
TGTGCCATCAGTGAATGGACTAGCGGGGGACCAGATACGCAGTATTTT
CAISEWTSGGPDTQYF
>TRBV6-6|TRBJ1-2|NA|TRBD1
TGTGCCAGCAGGCTGGGGACAGGGCGCTTCGGCTACACCTTC
CASRLGTGRFGYTF
>TRBV5-4|TRBJ2-3|NA|TRBD2
TGTGCCAGCAGCTTGGGACTAGCGGGGGGTACTAGCACAGATACGCAGTATTTT
CASSLGLAGGTSTDTQYF
>TRBV7-9|TRBJ1-4|NA|TRBD1
TGTGCCAGCAGCTTAGCCTCTGGAGGGGGCGTCGAAAAACTGTTTTTT
CASSLASGGGVEKLFF
>TRBV7-8|TRBJ1-1|NA|NA
TGTGCCAGCAGTCCAGGAGGGGTCAGCACTGAAGCTTTCTTT
CASSPGGVSTEAFF
>TRBV6-5|TRBJ2-1|NA|TRBD2
TGTGCCAGCAGTTACTCTACTAGCGGGGTAAATGAGCAGTTCTTC
CASSYSTSGVNEQFF
>TRBV6-4|TRBJ2-2|NA|TRBD1
TGTGCCAGCAGCCCTGGACAGGGGTTCACCGGGGAGCTGTTTTTT
CASSPGQGFTGELFF
>TRBV6-5|TRBJ2-3|NA|NA
TGTGCCAGCTCGCTGGACTCGCAGAGGGATACGCAGTATTTT
CASSLDSQRDTQYF
>TRBV10-1|TRBJ2-7|once|NA
TGCGCCAGCAGTGAGTTCTATCTTAGCTCCTACGAGCAGTACTTC
CASSEFYLSSYEQYF
>TRBV5-4|TRBJ1-1|NA|TRBD1
TGTGCCAGCAGCTTGCACAGGGGAAACACTGAAGCTTTCTTT
CASSLHRGNTEAFF
>TRBV5-1|TRBJ2-7|NA|TRBD2
TGCGCCAGCAGCCCAGCGGGGGGGCGAGAGGAGCAGTACTTC
CASSPAGGREEQYF
>TRBV3-1/TRBV3-2|TRBJ1-4|few|NA
TGTGCCAGCAGCCATTCGTTCGGAAAACTGTTTTTT
CASSHSFGKLFF
>TRBV2|TRBJ2-1|NA|NA
TGTGCCAGTAGCGGCTCCAGACTTCACTCCTACAATGAGCAGTTCTTC
CASSGSRLHSYNEQFF
>TRBV7-8|TRBJ2-2|NA|TRBD1
TGTGCCAGCAGCCGCACAGGGGGATTCAACACCGGGGAGCTGTTTTTT
CASSRTGGFNTGELFF
>TRBV5-8|TRBJ2-2|NA|TRBD2
TGTGCCAGCAGCTTACTAGCGGGGTGGACCGGGGAGCTGTTTTTT
CASSLLAGWTGELFF
>TRBV20-1|TRBJ1-2|NA|NA
TGCAGTGCTAGTCCATCCGCGAACTATGGCTACACCTTC
CSASPSANYGYTF
>TRBV30|TRBJ1-5|once|TRBD1
TGTGCCTGGAGTGTGCTACAGGGGGATCAGCCCCAGCATTTT
CAWSVLQGDQPQHF
>TRBV6-1|TRBJ2-7|NA|NA
TGTGCCAGCAGTGAAGCTCGGTACGAGCAGTACTTC
CASSEARYEQYF
>TRBV9|TRBJ2-1|NA|NA
TGTGCCAGCAGCGTAGCAACAGGTCTCAGCTCCTACAATGAGCAGTTCTTC
CASSVATGLSSYNEQFF
>TRBV5-1|TRBJ1-1|NA|NA
TGCGCCAGCAGCTTGGAGCCGGGGATGAACACTGAAGCTTTCTTT
CASSLEPGMNTEAFF
>TRBV19|TRBJ2-2|NA|NA
TGTGCCAGTAGTGAACAGGTCCTGAACACCGGGGAGCTGTTTTTT
CASSEQVLNTGELFF